A selection of T cell receptor beta chains follows, all from one sample in a study of blood T cell repertoires in COVID-19. Data came from immunoSEQ multiplex PCR; TCRdb stores just in-frame clones and leaves some out. This sample has about 360,000 clones, with approximately 86% found just once. Input material: peripheral blood. The receptors come from a woman aged 55-75 years with COVID-19, enrolled during active disease. The CDR3 runs from the conserved cysteine through the conserved F or W. A D gene is named only where the DNA matches it firmly. Expanded clones get a size class; other rows say once, few or many, or leave the size out.

D gene	J gene	clone size	V gene	CDR3 DNA	CDR3 protein
.	TRBJ1-2	few	TRBV29-1	TGCAGCGTTGTCCAAGACTCCCTCTATGGCTACACCTTC	CSVVQDSLYGYTF
TRBD1	TRBJ1-1	.	TRBV19	TGTGCCAGTAGTCCAGCACAGACAGGGTTCACGGTCGCTTTCTTT	CASSPAQTGFTVAFF
TRBD2	TRBJ2-1	.	TRBV6-5	TGTGCCAGCAGCTTACTAGCGGGGGTCGGGAATGAGCAGTTCTTC	CASSLLAGVGNEQFF
TRBD2	TRBJ2-1	.	TRBV7-3	TGTGCCAGCAGCACGGGGGGGTCCTACAATGAGCAGTTCTTC	CASSTGGSYNEQFF
TRBD1	TRBJ1-1	.	TRBV27	TGTGCCAGCAGTTCGGGACAGTTTATGAACACTGAAGCTTTCTTT	CASSSGQFMNTEAFF
TRBD1	TRBJ1-1	.	TRBV3-1/TRBV3-2	TGTGCCAGCAGCCTTGCGACAGGGGAGGGGGCTTTCTTT	CASSLATGEGAFF
TRBD2	TRBJ2-1	once	TRBV7-7	TGTGCCAGCAGCCCGGCTAGCGGCTCCTACAATGAGCAGTTCTTC	CASSPASGSYNEQFF
.	TRBJ2-3	.	TRBV5-4	TGTGCCAGCAGCGTGGGTGGGGGCGCCTACGGCACAGATACGCAGTATTTT	CASSVGGGAYGTDTQYF
TRBD1	TRBJ2-7	.	TRBV10-3	TGTGCTCACCAGGGGGAGCGCAAGACGACCTACGAGCAGTTGATATACTTC	CAHQGERKTTYEQLIYF
.	TRBJ2-5	.	TRBV27	TGTGCCAGCAGACCGGACAGCTACCAAGAGACCCAGTACTTC	CASRPDSYQETQYF
TRBD1	TRBJ1-3	once	TRBV27	TGTGCCAGCAGCCGACTGCCTTGGACAGGCGGAAACACCATATATTTT	CASSRLPWTGGNTIYF
.	TRBJ2-3	.	TRBV29-1	TGCAGCGTTGAAGAATGGGGACACTCTAGCACAGATACGCAGTATTTT	CSVEEWGHSSTDTQYF
.	TRBJ1-2	.	TRBV2	TGTGCCAGCAGTGAAGCGCTTCACCGCGGGGGCTACACCTTC	CASSEALHRGGYTF
.	TRBJ2-1	.	TRBV7-3	TGTGCCAGCAGCTTCATCCGACAATCGGCAAATGAGCAGTTCTTC	CASSFIRQSANEQFF
TRBD2	TRBJ2-7	.	TRBV6-6	TGTGCCAGCAAACTAGCGGGGGGGAACTCCTACGAGCAGTACTTC	CASKLAGGNSYEQYF
.	TRBJ1-1	.	TRBV2	TGTGCCAGCAGGAATGGCCCGGACAGGAACACTGAAGCTTTCTTT	CASRNGPDRNTEAFF
.	TRBJ2-7	.	TRBV19	TGTGCCAGTAGTAGCCCGGGGGTCTCCTACGAGCAGTACTTC	CASSSPGVSYEQYF
.	TRBJ1-1	.	TRBV6-5	TGTGCCAGCATCAAAGGGGGAAGAGACACTGAAGCTTTCTTT	CASIKGGRDTEAFF